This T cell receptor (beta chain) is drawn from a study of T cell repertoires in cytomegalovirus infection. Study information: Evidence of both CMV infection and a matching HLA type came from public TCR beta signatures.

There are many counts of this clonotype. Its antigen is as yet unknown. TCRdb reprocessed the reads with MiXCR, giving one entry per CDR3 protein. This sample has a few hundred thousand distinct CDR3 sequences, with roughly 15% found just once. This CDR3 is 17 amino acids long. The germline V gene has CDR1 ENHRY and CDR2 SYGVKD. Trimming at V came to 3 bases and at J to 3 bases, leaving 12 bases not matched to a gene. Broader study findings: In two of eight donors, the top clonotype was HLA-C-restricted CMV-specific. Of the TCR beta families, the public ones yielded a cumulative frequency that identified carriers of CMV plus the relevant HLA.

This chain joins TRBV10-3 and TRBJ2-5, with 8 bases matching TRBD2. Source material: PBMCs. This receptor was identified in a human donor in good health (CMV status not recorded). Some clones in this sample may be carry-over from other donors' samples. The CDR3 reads CAISDPGLTGGEETQYF. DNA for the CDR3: TGTGCCATCAGTGATCCGGGACTCACGGGAGGGGAAGAGACCCAGTACTTC.